Below are 22 T cell receptor beta chains sequenced from a single sample in a study of shared clonotypes between healthy human individuals. Here immunoSEQ multiplex PCR was the method, and the copy in TCRdb shows in-frame clones only, minus some. This table holds some 2,100,000 clones, about 92% found once. Naive CD8 cells were CD45RO-negative, positively selected for CCR7, excluding terminally differentiated effector memory CD45RA+ cells. The specimen sequenced was naive CD8+ T cells from PBMCs. These receptors all come from a man aged 18 to 35 in good health. Some clones in this sample may be carry-over from other donors' samples.

V usage is TRBV19 and J usage is TRBJ1-1; D call uncertain. The CDR3 has 13 residues. V was pared by 3 bases and J by 4 bases, with 9 bases between. Germline CDR1 reads LNHDA; CDR2 reads SQIVND (reference sequence). CDR3 in DNA: TGTGCCAGTAGTATTAGCCGGGTCACTGAAGCTTTCTTT. It codes for CASSISRVTEAFF.

This chain connects TRBV28 to TRBJ1-4; TRBD1 aligns across 10 bases. Germline-derived CDR1 and CDR2 are MDHEN and SYDVKM. The CDR3 loop spans 16 amino acids. J lost 7 bases, V lost 2 bases, and 7 bases had no gene match. As DNA, the CDR3 is TGTGCCAGCAGTTTAGGGACAGGGGTTCAAGGTGAAAAACTGTTTTTT. Translated, it gives CASSLGTGVQGEKLFF.

The V gene is TRBV11-2, the J gene TRBJ2-1; 9 bases are shared with TRBD2. Trimming at V came to 5 bases and at J to 7 bases, leaving 6 bases not matched to a gene. Per the germline V gene, CDR1 is SGHAT and CDR2 is FQNNGV. The CDR3 covers 14 residues. CDR3 DNA sequence: TGTGCCAGCAGCCAGGGACTAGCTGAAAATGAGCAGTTCTTC. This codes for CASSQGLAENEQFF.

This clone has a single count. This chain connects TRBV27 to TRBJ2-5; D remains unclear. Trimming pared 0 bases from V and 2 bases from J, leaving 7 bases between. Germline assignment: CDR1 MNHEY and CDR2 SMNVEV (reference sequence). The CDR3 loop spans 14 amino acids. The CDR3 protein is CASSLSAAQETQYF. The CDR3 nucleotides are TGTGCCAGCAGTTTATCTGCAGCTCAAGAGACCCAGTACTTC.

The V gene is TRBV19, the J gene TRBJ1-5; no reliable D call. Looked up from germline, CDR1 is LNHDA and CDR2 is SQIVND (reference sequence). The V end lost 7 bases, the J end lost 5 bases, and 12 bases lay between the germline ends. This CDR3 region has 13 residues. CDR3 region: CASTPRPHQPQHF. The CDR3 DNA sequence: TGTGCCAGTACCCCTCGACCCCATCAGCCCCAGCATTTT.

The chain recombines TRBV13 with TRBJ2-4; a weak D match, TRBD2 (6 bases). V lost 5 bases to trimming and J lost 0 bases, with 17 bases between them. The CDR3 runs 17 residues. The germline CDR1 and CDR2 sequences are PRHDT and FYEKMQ (reference sequence). The CDR3 here is CASSRSDGSLAKNIQYF. DNA of the CDR3: TGTGCCAGCAGCCGCTCGGACGGGAGCTTAGCCAAAAACATTCAGTACTTC. Filled out from reference TRBV13 and TRBJ2-4, the complete variable domain reads AAGVIQSPRHLIKEKRETATLKCYPIPRHDTVYWYQQGPGQDPQFLISFYEKMQSDKGSIPDRFSAQQFSDYHSELNMSSLELGDSALYFCASSRSDGSLAKNIQYFGAGTRLSVL.

V gene TRBV11-2 combines with J gene TRBJ2-7; no reliable D call. V lost 3 bases, J lost 2 bases, and 14 bases lay in between. Germline V gene lookup returns CDR1 SGHAT and CDR2 FQNNGV. The CDR3 is 15 residues long. CDR3 residues: CASSFAGLKTYEQYF. The CDR3 coding sequence is TGTGCCAGCAGCTTCGCAGGCTTAAAAACCTACGAGCAGTACTTC.

The rearrangement links TRBV2 to TRBJ2-5, with a weak D call TRBD2 (5 bases). This CDR3 has 14 residues. V lost 6 bases to trimming and J lost 5 bases, with 16 bases between them. The germline V gene encodes CDR1 SNHLY and CDR2 FYNNEI. The CDR3 DNA reads TGTGCCAGCAGGATGGGCCGTCGCGGGGAGACCCAGTACTTC. Translating it yields CASRMGRRGETQYF.

The gene calls are TRBV19 and TRBJ1-1, with a weak D call TRBD1 (5 bases). There are 14 residues in the CDR3. V lost 3 bases and J 0 bases, leaving 8 bases between the germline ends. The germline gives CDR1 LNHDA, CDR2 SQIVND (reference sequence). CDR3 sequence reads: CASSIWGVNTEAFF. In nucleotides, the CDR3 is TGTGCCAGTAGTATCTGGGGGGTGAACACTGAAGCTTTCTTT.

The rearrangement links TRBV10-3 to TRBJ2-3; either TRBD1 or TRBD2 may fit D (5 bases each). The CDR3 runs 16 residues. The germline V gene has CDR1 ENHRY and CDR2 SYGVKD. V was pared by 3 bases and J by 6 bases, with 19 bases between. The CDR3 DNA reads TGTGCCATCAGTGATCCCCCGAGGGGTGGGGAGGATACGCAGTATTTT. This translates into CAISDPPRGGEDTQYF.

The chain couples TRBV7-9 to TRBJ2-3, with 7 bases that match TRBD1. Germline V gene sequence: CDR1 SEHNR, CDR2 FQNEAQ (reference sequence). This CDR3 is 16 amino acids long. V lost 4 bases to trimming and J lost 0 bases; unmatched junction nucleotides: 7. In nucleotides, the CDR3 is TGTGCCAGCAGCTCATTGACAGGGCCAAGCACAGATACGCAGTATTTT. It encodes CASSSLTGPSTDTQYF.

V and J are TRBV29-1 and TRBJ2-3; possible D gene TRBD1, 6 bases. The CDR3 extends over 13 amino acids. Germline V lookup: CDR1 SQVTM, CDR2 ANQGSEA. Trimming took 7 bases from V and 4 from J, leaving 15 bases between them. The CDR3 DNA sequence: TGCAGCGACAGGACAGTCAGGGCAGATACGCAGTATTTT. It encodes CSDRTVRADTQYF.

The V and J genes are TRBV23-1 and TRBJ1-1, with 8 nucleotides matching TRBD1. TRBV23-1 has ORF status, its function being uncertain. V was pared by 2 bases and J by 4 bases, with 6 bases of the junction left unmatched. The CDR3 runs to 15 residues. CDR3 residues: CASSQPDRARTEAFF. In DNA, the CDR3 is TGCGCCAGCAGTCAACCGGACAGGGCTCGCACTGAAGCTTTCTTT.

This chain uses TRBV28 with TRBJ1-1, with D uncertain. CDR1 MDHEN and CDR2 SYDVKM come from the germline V gene. With 7 bases removed from V and 1 base from J, the gap between germline ends came to 7 bases. This CDR3 has 12 residues. The CDR3 here is CASIAGNTEAFF. The CDR3 DNA reads TGTGCCAGCATCGCGGGGAACACTGAAGCTTTCTTT.

The chain has TRBV27 and TRBJ2-1; D possibly matches TRBD1 or TRBD2 (5 bases each). The CDR3 length is 15 residues. Germline V CDR1 and CDR2: MNHEY, SMNVEV (reference sequence). Trimming removed 3 bases from V and 10 bases from J, with 19 bases in between. The CDR3 spells CASSFETGPRAEQFF. The CDR3 DNA sequence: TGTGCCAGCAGTTTCGAAACAGGCCCGCGGGCGGAGCAGTTCTTC.

Notes on this clone: One end of the junction fails to match germline, which may point to a read error. This chain connects TRBV7-9 to TRBJ2-7, with unresolved D. The germline V gene encodes CDR1 SEHNR and CDR2 FQNEAQ (reference sequence). The CDR3 runs 12 residues. This CDR3 reads CASSRARGEQCF. As DNA, the CDR3 is TGTGCCAGCAGCCGAGCACGTGGCGAGCAGTGCTTC.

The J gene is TRBJ1-2, the V gene TRBV5-4, with no clear D. The V end was cut by 3 bases, the J end by 0 bases, with 9 bases between. From germline, CDR1 is SGHNT and CDR2 YYREEE (reference sequence). The CDR3 consists of 14 residues. The CDR3 here is CASSSVLSNYGYTF. CDR3 sequence (DNA): TGTGCCAGCAGCTCAGTCCTTTCTAACTATGGCTACACCTTC.

This clone was detected only a few times. Other nucleotide sequences in the sample specify the same CDR3. The genes are TRBV5-1 and TRBJ1-1; 8 nucleotides align to TRBD1. The germline gives CDR1 SGHRS, CDR2 YFSETQ. V was pared by 3 bases and J by 1 base, with 2 bases of the junction left unmatched. CDR3 length: 14 amino acids. As DNA, the CDR3 is TGCGCCAGCAGCTCCGGACAGGGGAACACTGAAGCTTTCTTT. This codes for CASSSGQGNTEAFF.

The chain recombines TRBV7-3 with TRBJ1-6; 7 bases are shared with TRBD1. Per germline, CDR1 SGHTA and CDR2 FQGTGA. The junction had 8 bases not matched to a gene; V was cut back by 5 bases and J by 10 bases. The CDR3 extends over 14 amino acids. The CDR3 region has the DNA TGTGCCAGCAGCACAGGGGTAGGAGGATCACCCCTCCACTTT. Protein product: CASSTGVGGSPLHF.

The chain carries TRBV28 and TRBJ2-3; 7 positions agree with TRBD1. This CDR3 has 16 amino acids. V lost 6 bases and J lost 3; bases outside the gene matches: 12. Germline V lookup: CDR1 MDHEN, CDR2 SYDVKM. The CDR3 DNA reads TGTGCCAGCAGACCTATAGAAGGGGGCGGGACAGATACGCAGTATTTT. Translation gives CASRPIEGGGTDTQYF.

This chain links TRBV6-1 with TRBJ2-7; D assignment may be TRBD1 or TRBD2 (6 bases each). In germline, CDR1 is MNHNS, CDR2 SASEGT. The CDR3 is 16 residues long. The V gene lost 4 bases and the J gene lost 5 bases, with 21 bases spanning the gap. CDR3 loop: CASSVGWGRGADEQYF. The CDR3 nucleotides read TGTGCCAGCAGTGTGGGCTGGGGGCGGGGCGCCGACGAGCAGTACTTC.

This sequence joins TRBV11-2 and TRBJ1-1; D is undetermined. The CDR3 extends over 15 amino acids. CDR1 and CDR2 (germline): SGHAT, FQNNGV. The germline V and J ends were trimmed by 1 base and 0 bases, with 9 bases remaining between them. The CDR3, as DNA: TGTGCCAGCAGCTTAGCTGTCTCCCTGAACACTGAAGCTTTCTTT. Its protein product is CASSLAVSLNTEAFF.